The T cell receptor (beta chain) described here comes from a study of T-cell memory formation after mild COVID-19. Study-level points and caveats: Memory from before infection featured some responding clones, which suggests cross-reactive memory joined.

In TCRdb, the 5' RACE reads were re-called with MiXCR into one record per CDR3 protein. Of some 130,000 distinct CDR3 sequences in the sample, about 6% are singletons; the top ten hold 2% to 2.5%. The length of the CDR3 is 13 residues. The germline V and J ends were trimmed by 8 bases and 7 bases, with 12 bases remaining between them. Germline lookup yields CDR1 KGHSH and CDR2 LQKENI. As concerns this clonotype: Its antigen is not known.

The rearrangement links TRBV18 to TRBJ1-6; no clear D. The receptor's source is an adult woman who had mild COVID-19 (a few samples of this study predate the infection). Cell type and time point are not known. The material sequenced was PBMCs or a T cell subset sorted from them (not recorded which). The CDR3 coding sequence is TGTGCCAGCACCGCAACGGGGAATTCACCCCTCCACTTT. Translation: CASTATGNSPLHF.